What follows are 30 T cell receptor beta chains derived from one specimen sequenced in a study of human T cells and chemical hapten exposure. TCRdb independently ran MiXCR on the RACE reads; one entry per CDR3 protein. The sample records roughly 38,000 distinct CDR3 sequences, around 9.5% being singletons. The time point was: patch test 3, about 24 weeks after DPC sensitization. Treatment noted: therapeutic diphenylcyclopropenone sensitization with weekly scalp DPC. Extraction yielded total RNA from whole blood (unfractionated). Sequenced material: whole blood, taken in connection with sensitization to the hapten diphenylcyclopropenone (DPC). The receptors were sampled from a man aged 50 to 59 with alopecia areata. Some clones in this sample may be carry-over from other donors' samples.

This clonotype was counted at least ten times. CDR3 residues: CSAQTGVITEAFF. CDR3 bases: TGCAGCGCCCAGACAGGGGTGATTACTGAAGCTTTCTTT. V and J are TRBV29-1 and TRBJ1-1, with 8 bases fitting TRBD1. The CDR3 covers 13 residues. Per germline, CDR1 SQVTM and CDR2 ANQGSEA. With 7 bases clipped from V and 5 bases from J, the junction kept 9 bases outside the gene matches.

This clonotype was seen a handful of times. The rearrangement links TRBV5-6 to TRBJ2-7, with 8 bases identical to TRBD1. Germline CDR1 reads SGHDT; CDR2 reads YYEEEE. V was pared by 4 bases and J by 2 bases, with 2 bases of the junction left unmatched. The CDR3 extends over 13 amino acids. The CDR3: CASSVGQAYEQYF. DNA for the CDR3: TGTGCCAGCAGCGTGGGACAGGCCTACGAGCAGTACTTC.

This clonotype was recorded many times. This rearrangement joins TRBV28 to TRBJ1-1, with D unclear. CDR3 length: 14 amino acids. Germline-derived CDR1 and CDR2 are MDHEN and SYDVKM. Trimming removed 3 bases at V and 4 bases at J, with 12 bases between. The CDR3 spells CASSLTGGVTEAFF. CDR3 DNA sequence: TGTGCCAGCAGTTTGACCGGCGGTGTCACTGAAGCTTTCTTT.

This chain joins TRBV6-2 or TRBV6-3 and TRBJ1-2; D unresolved. The CDR3 sequence is 11 residues long. V gave up 3 bases and J gave up 4 bases, with 3 bases separating them. Looked up from germline, CDR1 is MNHEY and CDR2 is SVGEGT. CDR3 sequence: CASSYGYGYTF. The CDR3 DNA reads TGTGCCAGCAGTTATGGCTATGGCTACACCTTC.

This clonotype was detected only a few times. V and J are TRBV12-3 or TRBV12-4 and TRBJ1-1; no reliable D call. The CDR3 length is 14 residues. Trimming left V 7 bases short and J 0 bases short, with 12 bases between. The CDR3 spells CASTPESLNTEAFF. The DNA for the CDR3 is TGTGCCAGCACCCCCGAGAGTCTGAACACTGAAGCTTTCTTT.

The sample holds a few counts of this clonotype. This sequence joins TRBV12-3 or TRBV12-4 and TRBJ2-2; 11 bases align to TRBD2. This CDR3 spans 17 amino acids. V lost 5 bases to trimming and J lost 1 base; unmatched junction nucleotides: 6. The CDR3 sequence: CASSIRLAGRNTGELFF. DNA of the CDR3: TGTGCCAGCAGTATTAGACTAGCGGGAAGGAACACCGGGGAGCTGTTTTTT.

The gene calls are TRBV3-1 and TRBJ2-4; 10 positions agree with TRBD1. Germline V gene lookup returns CDR1 LGHDT and CDR2 YNNKEL (reference sequence). J was trimmed by 6 bases and V by 6 bases; bases with no gene match: 5. The length of the CDR3 is 14 residues. CDR3 amino acids: CASSPGTGANIQYF. The CDR3, as DNA: TGTGCCAGCAGTCCCGGGACAGGGGCAAACATTCAGTACTTC.

This clonotype occurred a few times. V is TRBV24-1 and J is TRBJ2-1, with 10 nucleotides matching TRBD2. The CDR3 sequence is 13 residues long. CDR1 KGHDR and CDR2 SFDVKD come from the germline V gene. V lost 4 bases and J lost 10; bases outside the gene matches: 3. CDR3 sequence reads: CATSELTSGEQFF. CDR3 DNA: TGTGCCACCAGTGAACTGACTAGCGGGGAGCAGTTCTTC.

This clonotype showed up many times. V and J are TRBV19 and TRBJ2-7; D tentatively fits TRBD1 or TRBD2 (5 bases each). The germline V and J ends were trimmed by 5 bases and 5 bases, with 25 bases remaining between them. The CDR3 loop spans 17 amino acids. The germline gives CDR1 LNHDA, CDR2 SQIVND (reference sequence). The CDR3 region is CASSFSVNRVGRHEQYF. Written as DNA, the CDR3 is TGTGCCAGTAGTTTCTCCGTGAACCGGGTGGGACGTCACGAGCAGTACTTC.

This clonotype was picked up many times. For the CDR3, the DNA is TGCGCCAGCAGTGATAACAGGGCCTACGAGCAGTACTTC. Protein product: CASSDNRAYEQYF. The rearrangement uses TRBV10-1 and TRBJ2-7; D is perhaps TRBD1 (6 bases). The CDR3 sequence is 13 residues long. CDR1 and CDR2 from the germline V gene are WNHNN and SYGVQD (reference sequence). Trimming shortened V by 3 bases and J by 2 bases, and 8 bases separated the two germline ends.

This clonotype has more than one count but fewer than ten. The V call is TRBV10-3, the J call TRBJ1-5, with D possibly being TRBD1 (5 bases). Germline loops: CDR1 ENHRY, CDR2 SYGVKD. Trimming cost V 2 bases and J 7 bases, with 9 bases left between them. This CDR3 has 13 residues. The CDR3 spells CAISELQGQPQHF. The CDR3, as DNA: TGTGCCATCAGTGAGCTTCAGGGCCAGCCCCAGCATTTT.

The sample holds a few counts of this clonotype. The J gene is TRBJ1-3, the V gene TRBV28; D is unclear. V was trimmed by 6 bases and J by 0 bases, leaving 15 bases between them. Looked up from germline, CDR1 is MDHEN and CDR2 is SYDVKM. The CDR3 totals 16 residues. Written as DNA, the CDR3 is TGTGCCAGCAGGGAGGACGGATATTACTCTGGAAACACCATATATTTT. Its protein product is CASREDGYYSGNTIYF.

This clonotype was observed many times. This chain links TRBV18 with TRBJ2-1; D is unresolved. CDR1 KGHSH and CDR2 LQKENI come from the germline V gene. The CDR3 covers 15 residues. Trimming took off 3 bases at V and 4 bases at J, with 13 bases between the two ends. The CDR3 region has the DNA TGTGCCAGCTCACCGCCGGCACAGATGTACAATGAGCAGTTCTTC. Its protein is CASSPPAQMYNEQFF.

CDR3 in DNA: TGCAGTGCTAGAGATCGGAGCTCTGGGGCCAACGTCCTGACTTTC. Its translation: CSARDRSSGANVLTF. The chain has TRBV20-1 and TRBJ2-6, with no clear D. Germline-derived CDR1 and CDR2 are DFQATT and SNEGSKA (reference sequence). V was pared by 0 bases and J by 0 bases, with 6 bases between. The CDR3 extends over 15 amino acids.

The chain employs TRBV7-2 and TRBJ2-1, with 8 bases aligning to TRBD2. The CDR3 runs to 15 residues. Trimming cost V 1 base and J 12 bases; bases outside gene matches: 11. Germline V gene data show CDR1 as SGHTA and CDR2 as FQGNSA. CDR3 sequence: CASSLDSGRGASQFF. The CDR3 bases are TGTGCCAGCAGCTTAGATAGCGGGCGGGGGGCGTCGCAGTTCTTC.

This clonotype was seen at least ten times. The V call is TRBV29-1, the J call TRBJ2-3, with D uncertain. The germline gives CDR1 SQVTM, CDR2 ANQGSEA. Trimming shortened V by 7 bases and J by 5 bases, and 16 bases separated the two germline ends. The CDR3 loop spans 13 amino acids. CDR3 bases: TGCAGCGGAGGATCGACCCTTGGAGATACGCAGTATTTT. It yields the protein CSGGSTLGDTQYF.

The genes are TRBV3-1 and TRBJ2-7; TRBD2 matches 15 bases. Looked up from germline, CDR1 is LGHDT and CDR2 is YNNKEL (reference sequence). The CDR3 spans 18 residues. Trimming at V came to 4 bases and at J to 0 bases, leaving 7 bases not matched to a gene. The CDR3 is CASSPGTSGRTYSYEQYF. The CDR3 nucleotides read TGTGCCAGCAGCCCTGGGACTAGCGGGAGGACCTACTCCTACGAGCAGTACTTC.

This sequence joins TRBV2 and TRBJ2-2, with TRBD1 matching 7 bases. The CDR3 contains 13 residues. Trimming took 6 bases from V and 7 from J; bases not matched to a gene: 5. The V gene's germline CDR1 is SNHLY and CDR2 FYNNEI. CDR3 sequence: CASRRQGDGELFF. The CDR3 region has the DNA TGTGCCAGCAGAAGACAGGGAGACGGGGAGCTGTTTTTT.

Ten or more counts support this clonotype. The chain recombines TRBV28 with TRBJ1-6; D is unclear. CDR1 is MDHEN and CDR2 is SYDVKM in the germline V gene. The CDR3 contains 16 residues. Trimming pared 10 bases from V and 7 bases from J, leaving 23 bases between. The DNA for the CDR3 is TGTGCCACCCTATCGGGAGAGCTAGCTCTCAATTCACCCCTCCACTTT. It codes for CATLSGELALNSPLHF.

In its sample, this clonotype was seen a few times. The gene calls are TRBV27 and TRBJ1-1; D is ambiguous. Germline V gene lookup returns CDR1 MNHEY and CDR2 SMNVEV (reference sequence). V dropped 3 bases and J dropped 6 bases, with 11 bases sitting between them. The CDR3 contains 13 residues. The CDR3, as DNA: TGTGCCAGCAGTTTTGGAGTTAGCGCTGAAGCTTTCTTT. It is translated as CASSFGVSAEAFF.

The chain has TRBV3-1 and TRBJ1-3; no firm D call. Trimming left V 1 base short and J 2 bases short, with 9 bases between. Germline values: CDR1 LGHDT, CDR2 YNNKEL (reference sequence). CDR3 length: 15 amino acids. For the CDR3, the DNA is TGTGCCAGCAGCCAAGTGTTGGTGACTGGAAACACCATATATTTT. As protein: CASSQVLVTGNTIYF.

This clonotype has a handful of counts. V is TRBV18 and J is TRBJ2-1; 14 bases agree with TRBD2. The CDR3 is 16 amino acids. The V gene's germline CDR1 is KGHSH and CDR2 LQKENI. V lost 3 bases to trimming and J lost 9 bases; unmatched junction nucleotides: 7. CDR3 protein: CASSPQTSGRAGEQFF. As DNA, the CDR3 is TGTGCCAGCTCACCGCAGACTAGCGGGAGGGCCGGTGAGCAGTTCTTC. Supplemented by reference TRBV18 and TRBJ2-1, the full variable domain reads NAGVMQNPRHLVRRRGQEARLRCSPMKGHSHVYWYRQLPEEGLKFMVYLQKENIIDESGMPKERFSAEFPKEGPSILRIQQVVRGDSAAYFCASSPQTSGRAGEQFFGPGTRLTVL.

This clonotype occurred a few times. J is TRBJ1-6 and V is TRBV27, with TRBD1 matching over 7 bases. V shed 2 bases, J shed 0 bases, and the junction held 4 bases outside the gene matches. Per germline, CDR1 MNHEY and CDR2 SMNVEV (reference sequence). The CDR3 has 17 amino acids. Here the CDR3 DNA reads TGTGCCAGCAGTTTAGGACAGGATAACTCCTATAATTCACCCCTCCACTTT. This sequence encodes CASSLGQDNSYNSPLHF.

By share, this clonotype counts as medium-sized. CDR3 amino acids: CASRPQGAEQYF. In DNA form, the CDR3 reads TGTGCCAGCAGACCACAGGGGGCCGAGCAGTACTTC. This chain joins TRBV28 and TRBJ2-7; TRBD1 aligns across 9 bases. Germline CDR1 MDHEN, CDR2 SYDVKM. This CDR3 contains 12 residues. V gave up 6 bases and J gave up 6 bases; unmatched junction bases: 3.

The chain is built from TRBV18 and TRBJ2-7; 9 nucleotides match TRBD1. The CDR3 is made up of 16 amino acids. Trimming removed 3 bases from V and 0 bases from J; junction bases left unmatched: 6. The germline V gene encodes CDR1 KGHSH and CDR2 LQKENI. The CDR3 protein is CASSPFGQGNSYEQYF. CDR3 DNA sequence: TGTGCCAGCTCACCGTTCGGACAGGGGAACTCCTACGAGCAGTACTTC.

This clonotype was found many times. The chain links TRBV7-9 to TRBJ2-1; D ambiguous. The CDR3 spans 14 residues. Germline CDR1 is SEHNR and CDR2 is FQNEAQ (reference sequence). Trimming removed 3 bases from V and 3 bases from J, with 9 bases in between. CDR3 sequence (DNA): TGTGCCAGCAGCTTCGATAGGGTCTACAATGAGCAGTTCTTC. The encoded protein is CASSFDRVYNEQFF.

This clonotype was seen a few times. The chain carries TRBV6-5 and TRBJ2-3; TRBD1 matches 8 bases. CDR1 and CDR2 (germline): MNHEY, SVGAGI. J was trimmed by 1 base and V by 7 bases; bases with no gene match: 7. The CDR3 is 15 amino acids. Here the CDR3 reads CASIRSGQGTDTQYF. The CDR3 coding sequence is TGTGCCAGCATTCGCTCGGGACAGGGCACAGATACGCAGTATTTT.

This clonotype was detected ten times or more. Written as DNA, the CDR3 is TGTGCCAGCAGCCTTGGCTGGGGGCAGAATGGCTACACCTTC. This encodes CASSLGWGQNGYTF. The chain links TRBV7-9 to TRBJ1-2; the D gene is possibly TRBD1 (6 bases). In germline, CDR1 is SEHNR, CDR2 FQNEAQ (reference sequence). V was trimmed by 5 bases and J by 6 bases, leaving 16 bases between them. CDR3 length equals 14 residues.

This clonotype was seen a handful of times. The chain combines TRBV9 with TRBJ2-1; 9 positions agree with TRBD2. This CDR3 has 14 amino acids. Germline V lookup: CDR1 SGDLS, CDR2 YYNGEE. V trimming: 2 bases; J trimming: 5 bases; junction bases outside the gene matches: 2. CDR3 DNA sequence: TGTGCCAGCAGCGTGACTAGCGGAAACAATGAGCAGTTCTTC. It codes for CASSVTSGNNEQFF.

This clonotype was picked up many times. V gene TRBV11-3 combines with J gene TRBJ2-5; the match to TRBD2 covers 11 bases. In germline, CDR1 is SGHNT, CDR2 YENEEA. Germline trimming cut 4 bases from V and 1 base from J; bases unmatched to any gene: 5. The CDR3 extends over 16 amino acids. CDR3 sequence: CASSSGTSGGQETQYF. CDR3 bases: TGTGCCAGCAGCTCCGGGACTAGCGGAGGCCAAGAGACCCAGTACTTC.